Below, 16 T cell receptor beta chains from the same sample are listed, as sequenced in a study of blood T cell repertoires in COVID-19. Data came from immunoSEQ multiplex PCR; TCRdb stores just in-frame clones and leaves some out. Of 250,000 to 350,000 clones in the sample, more than 80% are singletons; the top ten hold less than 3%. Sequenced sample: peripheral blood. The receptor source for this set is a woman aged 25 to 39 with active or convalescent COVID-19.

CDR3 in amino acids: CASSGGGLAGHRELFF. Written as DNA, the CDR3 is TGTGCCAGCAGCGGCGGCGGGCTAGCGGGGCACCGGGAGCTGTTTTTT. J is TRBJ2-2 and V is TRBV7-2; TRBD2 aligns across 9 bases. The CDR3 consists of 16 residues. Trimming took 5 bases from V and 9 from J; bases not matched to a gene: 13. Germline loops: CDR1 SGHTA, CDR2 FQGNSA.

This chain links TRBV5-4 with TRBJ2-5; 8 nucleotides agree with TRBD1. CDR1 and CDR2 from the germline V gene are SGHNT and YYREEE (reference sequence). This CDR3 spans 14 amino acids. Unmatched junction bases numbered 2, after V lost 2 bases and J lost 2 bases. The CDR3 protein is CASSLRQGQETQYF. CDR3 nucleotides: TGTGCCAGCAGCTTACGACAGGGGCAAGAGACCCAGTACTTC.

V usage is TRBV7-2 and J usage is TRBJ2-3, with 10 bases fitting TRBD2. V trimming: 7 bases; J trimming: 5 bases; junction bases outside the gene matches: 9. The CDR3 contains 15 residues. Germline V gene data show CDR1 as SGHTA and CDR2 as FQGNSA. CDR3 amino acids: CASNISGGKVDTQYF. CDR3 nucleotide sequence: TGTGCCAGCAACATTAGCGGGGGGAAGGTAGATACGCAGTATTTT. Full variable domain (rest looked up from reference TRBV7-2 and TRBJ2-3): GAGVSQSPSNKVTEKGKDVELRCDPISGHTALYWYRQSLGQGLEFLIYFQGNSAPDKSGLPSDRFSAERTGGSVSTLTIQRTQQEDSAVYLCASNISGGKVDTQYFGPGTRLTVL.

CDR3 protein: CASRANRDTYGYTF. CDR3 nucleotide sequence: TGCGCCAGCAGAGCCAACAGGGATACCTATGGCTACACCTTC. The chain is built from TRBV5-1 and TRBJ1-2; D is possibly TRBD1 (6 bases). V was trimmed by 5 bases and J by 4 bases, leaving 15 bases between them. CDR1 is SGHRS, CDR2 YFSETQ, per germline. The length of the CDR3 is 14 residues.

This clone appeared once. This rearrangement joins TRBV7-9 to TRBJ2-4; possible D gene TRBD1, 6 bases. Germline CDR1 is SEHNR and CDR2 is FQNEAQ (reference sequence). The CDR3 extends over 17 amino acids. V dropped 0 bases and J dropped 8 bases, with 20 bases sitting between them. CDR3 DNA: TGTGCCAGCAGCTTAGCTCCCTTTTCGGGACATCGGGACATTCAGTACTTC. Translating gives CASSLAPFSGHRDIQYF.

The V gene is TRBV7-2, the J gene TRBJ2-7; no reliable D call. This CDR3 is 11 amino acids long. Per germline, CDR1 SGHTA and CDR2 FQGNSA. Trimming took 0 bases from V and 12 from J, leaving 9 bases between them. The CDR3 DNA reads as TGTGCCAGCAGCTTAGCACTCGATCTGTACTTC. This translates into CASSLALDLYF.

The chain has TRBV6-5 and TRBJ1-6, with 7 bases matching TRBD1. V trimming: 6 bases; J trimming: 7 bases; junction bases outside the gene matches: 9. Germline V CDR1 and CDR2: MNHEY, SVGAGI. CDR3 length equals 15 residues. CDR3 region: CASRTGSGRNSPLHF. CDR3 DNA sequence: TGTGCCAGCAGGACAGGGTCCGGGCGCAATTCACCCCTCCACTTT.

This clone came up once. The rearrangement links TRBV4-2 to TRBJ2-5; TRBD2 matches 8 bases. V was clipped by 4 bases and J by 1 base; unmatched bases: 5. The CDR3 spans 15 residues. Germline assignment: CDR1 LGHNA and CDR2 YNFKEQ. The CDR3 reads CASSLTGGSQETQYF. The CDR3 DNA sequence: TGTGCCAGCAGCCTTACGGGGGGGTCCCAAGAGACCCAGTACTTC.

The chain recombines TRBV30 with TRBJ2-7, with D possibly being TRBD1 (5 bases). Germline V CDR1 and CDR2: GTSNPN, SVGIG (reference sequence). V lost 3 bases to trimming and J lost 2 bases, with 17 bases between them. The CDR3 has 15 amino acids. In nucleotides, the CDR3 is TGTGCCTGGAGCCTCAGGGCCCCCGGCCCCTACGAGCAGTACTTC. It codes for CAWSLRAPGPYEQYF.

CDR3 DNA sequence: TGTGCCAGCAGTTACAGCACCAGCAGCGAAGGCTACACCTTC. Translating it yields CASSYSTSSEGYTF. J is TRBJ1-2 and V is TRBV6-2 or TRBV6-3, with D uncertain. V lost 2 bases, J lost 8 bases, and 15 bases lay in between. The CDR3 is 14 amino acids. Germline CDR1 and CDR2: MNHEY and SVGEGT.

This clone was detected once. The J gene is TRBJ2-3, the V gene TRBV27; 9 positions agree with TRBD2. The CDR3 sequence is 16 residues long. Germline V CDR1 and CDR2: MNHEY, SMNVEV (reference sequence). Losses at the gene ends were 5 bases for V and 1 base for J; bases not matched to a gene: 7. The CDR3 nucleotides are TGTGCCAGCAGTCCCCCTAGACTAGCGGGCACAGATACGCAGTATTTT. It yields the protein CASSPPRLAGTDTQYF.

V usage is TRBV4-1 and J usage is TRBJ1-5; D gene ambiguous. V lost 0 bases, J lost 5 bases, and 5 bases lay in between. Germline assignment: CDR1 MGHRA and CDR2 YSYEKL. The CDR3 consists of 13 residues. The CDR3 region has the DNA TGCGCCAGCAGCCAAGATCGGGATCAGCCCCAGCATTTT. It is translated as CASSQDRDQPQHF.

The chain is built from TRBV27 and TRBJ2-1; possible D gene TRBD1, 5 bases. Trimming stripped 5 bases from V and 4 bases from J, with 18 bases between. The CDR3 has 16 amino acids. Germline assignment: CDR1 MNHEY and CDR2 SMNVEV (reference sequence). The CDR3 here is CASSPHTGTVYNEQFF. For the CDR3, the DNA is TGTGCCAGCAGTCCACATACAGGCACAGTATACAATGAGCAGTTCTTC.

This chain connects TRBV19 to TRBJ1-5, with a weak D call TRBD1 (5 bases). The germline CDR1 and CDR2 sequences are LNHDA and SQIVND (reference sequence). The CDR3 extends over 14 amino acids. V was clipped by 6 bases and J by 0 bases, with 9 bases between them. DNA of the CDR3: TGTGCCAGTAGGCCCCAGGGTAGCAATCAGCCCCAGCATTTT. This encodes CASRPQGSNQPQHF. Based on the CDR3 plus reference TRBV19 and TRBJ1-5, the full variable domain is DGGITQSPKYLFRKEGQNVTLSCEQNLNHDAMYWYRQDPGQGLRLIYYSQIVNDFQKGDIAEGYSVSREKKESFPLTVTSAQKNPTAFYLCASRPQGSNQPQHFGDGTRLSIL.

In DNA, the CDR3 is TGCGCCAGCAGCTTGGGGGACAGGGGGCTCCCCTACGAGCAGTACTTC. This translates into CASSLGDRGLPYEQYF. The chain uses TRBV5-1 and TRBJ2-7, with 12 bases fitting TRBD1. The CDR3 is 16 amino acids. The germline CDR1 and CDR2 sequences are SGHRS and YFSETQ. V gave up 0 bases and J gave up 2 bases; unmatched junction bases: 3.

In nucleotides, the CDR3 is TGTGCCAGCTCACCCCTGAGCGCAACTAATGAAAAACTGTTTTTT. This encodes CASSPLSATNEKLFF. The chain carries TRBV18 and TRBJ1-4; no definite D call. Germline V gives CDR1 KGHSH, CDR2 LQKENI. CDR3 size: 15 residues. With 3 bases removed from V and 0 bases from J, the gap between germline ends came to 8 bases.